A single T cell receptor beta chain is shown here with its context. A junction boundary mismatches the germline segment, possibly from a read error. The sample comes from a study of blood T cells in healthy people across ages. Combining a sample-barcoded 5' primer with a J-beta primer mix, a second PCR ran for about 6 to 12 cycles. A minimum of 2.5 million CDR3-containing paired-end reads was obtained for each sample. MiXCR, run by TCRdb on the 5' RACE reads, gives a single entry per CDR3 protein. The table includes under 800,000 distinct CDR3 sequences, roughly 43% detected once. Sequenced sample: blood. This clonotype was sampled from an older woman in good health.

Written as DNA, the CDR3 is TGTGCCAGCAGCTTGTACGGAGACATTCGGTACTTC. Protein sequence: CASSLYGDIRYF. The V gene is TRBV7-2, the J gene TRBJ2-4; no firm D call. This CDR3 region has 12 residues. Germline V gene sequence: CDR1 SGHTA, CDR2 FQGNSA.